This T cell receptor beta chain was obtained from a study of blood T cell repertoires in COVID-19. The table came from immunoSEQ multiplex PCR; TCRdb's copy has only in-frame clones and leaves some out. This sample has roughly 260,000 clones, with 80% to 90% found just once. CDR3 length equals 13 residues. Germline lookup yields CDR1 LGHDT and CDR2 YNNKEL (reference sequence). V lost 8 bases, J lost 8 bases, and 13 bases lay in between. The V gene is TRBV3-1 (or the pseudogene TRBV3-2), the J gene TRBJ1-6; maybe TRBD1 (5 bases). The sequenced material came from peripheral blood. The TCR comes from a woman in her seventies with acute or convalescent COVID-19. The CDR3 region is CASSIFRDSPLHF. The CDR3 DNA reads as TGTGCCAGCTCCATTTTCAGGGATTCACCCCTCCACTTT.